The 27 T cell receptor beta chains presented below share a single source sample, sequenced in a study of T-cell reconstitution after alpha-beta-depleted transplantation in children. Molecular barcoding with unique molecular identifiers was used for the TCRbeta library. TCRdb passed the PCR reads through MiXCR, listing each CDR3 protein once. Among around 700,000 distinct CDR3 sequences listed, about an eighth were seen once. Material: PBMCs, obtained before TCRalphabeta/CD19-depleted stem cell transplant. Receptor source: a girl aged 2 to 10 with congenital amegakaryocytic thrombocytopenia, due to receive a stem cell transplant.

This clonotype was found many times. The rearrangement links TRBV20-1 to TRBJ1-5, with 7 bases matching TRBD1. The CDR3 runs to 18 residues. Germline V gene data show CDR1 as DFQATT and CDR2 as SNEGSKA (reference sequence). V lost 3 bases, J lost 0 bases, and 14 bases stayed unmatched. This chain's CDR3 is CSASPGQRRGYSNQPQHF. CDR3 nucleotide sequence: TGCAGTGCTAGCCCGGGACAGCGACGGGGTTATAGCAATCAGCCCCAGCATTTT.

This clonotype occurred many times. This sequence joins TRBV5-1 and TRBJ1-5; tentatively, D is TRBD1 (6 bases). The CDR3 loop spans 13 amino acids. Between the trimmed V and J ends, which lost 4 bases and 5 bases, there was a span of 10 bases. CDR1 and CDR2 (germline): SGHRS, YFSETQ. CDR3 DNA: TGCGCCAGCAGCGCGGACAGTTATCAGCCCCAGCATTTT. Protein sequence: CASSADSYQPQHF.

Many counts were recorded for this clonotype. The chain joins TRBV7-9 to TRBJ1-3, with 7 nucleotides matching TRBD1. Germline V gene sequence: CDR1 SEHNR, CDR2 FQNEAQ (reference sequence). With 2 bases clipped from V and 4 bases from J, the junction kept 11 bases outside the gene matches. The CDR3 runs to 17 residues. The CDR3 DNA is TGTGCCAGCAGCTTAAGTCCCGTGACAGGGTCCGGAAACACCATATATTTT. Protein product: CASSLSPVTGSGNTIYF.

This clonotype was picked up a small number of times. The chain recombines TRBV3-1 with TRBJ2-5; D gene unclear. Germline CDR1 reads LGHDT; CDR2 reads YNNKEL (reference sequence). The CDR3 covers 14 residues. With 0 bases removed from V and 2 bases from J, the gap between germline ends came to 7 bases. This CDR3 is CASSQDRAQETQYF. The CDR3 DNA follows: TGTGCCAGCAGCCAAGACAGAGCTCAAGAGACCCAGTACTTC.

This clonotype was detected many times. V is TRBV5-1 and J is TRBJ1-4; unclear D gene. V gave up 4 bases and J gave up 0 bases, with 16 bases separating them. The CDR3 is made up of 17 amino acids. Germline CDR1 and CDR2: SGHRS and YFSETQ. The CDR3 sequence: CASSGDPTSATNEKLFF. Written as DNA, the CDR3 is TGCGCCAGCAGCGGAGACCCGACCAGTGCAACTAATGAAAAACTGTTTTTT.

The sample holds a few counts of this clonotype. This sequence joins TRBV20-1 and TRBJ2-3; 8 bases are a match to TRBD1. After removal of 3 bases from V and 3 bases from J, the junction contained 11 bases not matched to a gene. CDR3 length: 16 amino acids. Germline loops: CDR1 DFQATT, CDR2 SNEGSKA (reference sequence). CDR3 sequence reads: CSASPPGQVVTDTQYF. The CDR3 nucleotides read TGCAGTGCTAGCCCCCCGGGACAGGTGGTAACAGATACGCAGTATTTT.

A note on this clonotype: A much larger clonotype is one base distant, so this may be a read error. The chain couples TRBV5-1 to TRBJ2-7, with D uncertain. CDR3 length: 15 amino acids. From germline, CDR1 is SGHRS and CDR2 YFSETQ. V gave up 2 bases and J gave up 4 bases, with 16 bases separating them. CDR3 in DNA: TGCGCCAGCAGCTTTCGGTCATCTAAGGAGTACGAGCAGTACTTC. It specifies CASSFRSSKEYEQYF.

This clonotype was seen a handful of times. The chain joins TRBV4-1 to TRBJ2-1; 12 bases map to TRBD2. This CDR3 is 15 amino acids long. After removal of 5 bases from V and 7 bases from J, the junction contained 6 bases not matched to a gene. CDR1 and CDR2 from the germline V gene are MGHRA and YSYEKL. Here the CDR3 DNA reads TGCGCCAGCAGCGTAACGGGACTAGCGGGTAATGAGCAGTTCTTC. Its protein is CASSVTGLAGNEQFF.

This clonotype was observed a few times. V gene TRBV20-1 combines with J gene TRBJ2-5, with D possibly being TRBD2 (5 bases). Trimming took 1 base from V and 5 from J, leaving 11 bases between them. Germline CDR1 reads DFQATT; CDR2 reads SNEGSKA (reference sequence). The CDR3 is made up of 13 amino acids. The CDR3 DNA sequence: TGCAGTGCTAGAGGCTGGGAGAGGGAGACCCAGTACTTC. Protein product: CSARGWERETQYF.

The CDR3 here is CASRKGQGITEAFF. The CDR3 DNA reads TGTGCCAGCAGGAAGGGACAGGGAATAACTGAAGCTTTCTTT. The chain carries TRBV2 and TRBJ1-1, with 9 bases that match TRBD1. Germline V gives CDR1 SNHLY, CDR2 FYNNEI. The ends lost 6 bases at V and 5 bases at J; junction bases unmatched: 7. This CDR3 contains 14 residues.

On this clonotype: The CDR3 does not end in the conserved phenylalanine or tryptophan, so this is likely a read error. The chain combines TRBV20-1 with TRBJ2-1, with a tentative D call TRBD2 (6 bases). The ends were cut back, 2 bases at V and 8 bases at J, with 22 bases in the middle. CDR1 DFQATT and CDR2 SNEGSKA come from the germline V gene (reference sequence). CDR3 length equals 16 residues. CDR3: CSARPIAAVGTHEQFL. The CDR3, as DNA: TGCAGTGCTAGACCGATCGCGGCGGTGGGGACTCATGAGCAGTTCTTA.

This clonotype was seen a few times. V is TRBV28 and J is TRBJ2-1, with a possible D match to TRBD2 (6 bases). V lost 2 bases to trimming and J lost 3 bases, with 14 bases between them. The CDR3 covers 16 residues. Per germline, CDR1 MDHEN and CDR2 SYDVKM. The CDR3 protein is CASSLPPSASYNEQFF. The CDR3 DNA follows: TGTGCCAGCAGTTTACCACCTAGCGCAAGCTACAATGAGCAGTTCTTC.

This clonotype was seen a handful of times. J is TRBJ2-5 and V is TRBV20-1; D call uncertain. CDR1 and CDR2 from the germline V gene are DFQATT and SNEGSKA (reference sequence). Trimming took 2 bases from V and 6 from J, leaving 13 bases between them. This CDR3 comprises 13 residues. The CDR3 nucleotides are TGCAGTGCTAGACAAGGGCTGTCCAAGACCCAGTACTTC. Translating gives CSARQGLSKTQYF.

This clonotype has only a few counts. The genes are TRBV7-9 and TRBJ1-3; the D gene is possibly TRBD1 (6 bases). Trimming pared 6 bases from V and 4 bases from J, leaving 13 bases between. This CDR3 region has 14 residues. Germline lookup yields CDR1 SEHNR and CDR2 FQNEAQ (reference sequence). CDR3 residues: CASRRQEPGNTIYF. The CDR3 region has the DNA TGTGCCAGCAGGAGACAGGAGCCGGGAAACACCATATATTTT.

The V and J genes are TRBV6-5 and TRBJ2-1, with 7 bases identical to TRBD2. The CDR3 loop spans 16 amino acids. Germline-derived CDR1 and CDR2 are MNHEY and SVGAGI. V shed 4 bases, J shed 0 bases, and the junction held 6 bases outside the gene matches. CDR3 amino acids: CASSSVAGPSYNEQFF. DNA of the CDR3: TGTGCCAGCAGTTCCGTAGCGGGCCCCTCCTACAATGAGCAGTTCTTC.

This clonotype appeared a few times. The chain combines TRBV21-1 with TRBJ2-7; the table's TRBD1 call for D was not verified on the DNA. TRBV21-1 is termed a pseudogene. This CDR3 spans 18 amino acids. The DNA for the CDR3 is TGTGCCAGCAGCAAAGGGGGTAGCTCGGGGCTCGATTCCTACGAGCAGTACTTC. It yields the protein CASSKGGSSGLDSYEQYF.

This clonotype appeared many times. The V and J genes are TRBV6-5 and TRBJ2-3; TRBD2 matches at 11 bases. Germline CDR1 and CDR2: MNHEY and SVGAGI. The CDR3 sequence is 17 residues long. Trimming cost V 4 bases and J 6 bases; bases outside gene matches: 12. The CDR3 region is CASSSTHGTSGLDTQYF. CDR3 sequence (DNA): TGTGCCAGCAGTTCCACCCATGGGACTAGCGGCCTCGATACGCAGTATTTT.

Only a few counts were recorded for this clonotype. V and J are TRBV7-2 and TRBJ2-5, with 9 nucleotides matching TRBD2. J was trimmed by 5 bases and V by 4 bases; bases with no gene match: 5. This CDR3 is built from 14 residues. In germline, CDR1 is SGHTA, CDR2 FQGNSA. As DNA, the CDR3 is TGTGCCAGCAGCTCCCTTAGCGGGAGTGAGACCCAGTACTTC. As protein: CASSSLSGSETQYF.

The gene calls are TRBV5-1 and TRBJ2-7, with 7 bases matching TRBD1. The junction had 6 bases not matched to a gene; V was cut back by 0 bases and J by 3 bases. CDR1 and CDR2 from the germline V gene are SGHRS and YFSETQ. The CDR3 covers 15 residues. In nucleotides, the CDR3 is TGCGCCAGCAGCTTGGGGGTGACAGGGAACTACGAGCAGTACTTC. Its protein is CASSLGVTGNYEQYF.

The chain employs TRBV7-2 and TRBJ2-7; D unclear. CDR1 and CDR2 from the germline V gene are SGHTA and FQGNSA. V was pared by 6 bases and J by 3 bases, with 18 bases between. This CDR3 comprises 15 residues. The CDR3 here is CASSFYVGRDYEQYF. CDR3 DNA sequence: TGTGCCAGCAGTTTTTATGTGGGTAGGGACTACGAGCAGTACTTC. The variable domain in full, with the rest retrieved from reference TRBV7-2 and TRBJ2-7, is GAGVSQSPSNKVTEKGKDVELRCDPISGHTALYWYRQSLGQGLEFLIYFQGNSAPDKSGLPSDRFSAERTGGSVSTLTIQRTQQEDSAVYLCASSFYVGRDYEQYFGPGTRLTVT.

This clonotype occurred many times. The CDR3 DNA sequence: TGTGCCAGCAGTTTAGCAGGGCGCGACTCGATTGAAGCTTTCTTT. It yields the protein CASSLAGRDSIEAFF. The J gene is TRBJ1-1, the V gene TRBV12-3 or TRBV12-4; no reliable D call. V gave up 0 bases and J gave up 7 bases, with 15 bases separating them. This CDR3 is 15 amino acids long.

The CDR3 is CASSQAYGELFF. CDR3 DNA: TGTGCCAGCAGCCAAGCGTACGGGGAGCTGTTTTTT. The chain is built from TRBV3-1 and TRBJ2-2; D remains ambiguous. The germline V gene encodes CDR1 LGHDT and CDR2 YNNKEL (reference sequence). The ends were cut back, 1 base at V and 7 bases at J, with 4 bases in the middle. The CDR3 extends over 12 amino acids.

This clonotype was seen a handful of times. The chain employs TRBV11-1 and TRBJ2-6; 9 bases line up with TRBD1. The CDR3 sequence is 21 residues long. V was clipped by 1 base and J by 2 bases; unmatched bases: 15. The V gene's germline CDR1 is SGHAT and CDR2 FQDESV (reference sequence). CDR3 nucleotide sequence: TGTGCCAGCAGCTTAGAGCCTTTCCGAATCACAGGGGGCGCTGGGGCCAACGTCCTGACTTTC. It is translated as CASSLEPFRITGGAGANVLTF.

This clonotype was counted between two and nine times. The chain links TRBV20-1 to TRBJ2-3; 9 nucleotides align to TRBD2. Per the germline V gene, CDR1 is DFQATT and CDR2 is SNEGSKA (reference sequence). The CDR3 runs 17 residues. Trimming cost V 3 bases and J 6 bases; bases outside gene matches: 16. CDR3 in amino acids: CSASFVLLAGLGDTQYF. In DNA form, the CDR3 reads TGCAGTGCTAGTTTCGTTCTCCTAGCGGGACTTGGGGATACGCAGTATTTT.

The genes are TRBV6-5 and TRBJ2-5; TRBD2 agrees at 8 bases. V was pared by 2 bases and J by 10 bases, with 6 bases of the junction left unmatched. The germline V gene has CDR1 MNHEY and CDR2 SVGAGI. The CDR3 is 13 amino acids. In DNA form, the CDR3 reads TGTGCCAGCAGTTACACTCCGGGAGGGGACCAGTACTTC. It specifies CASSYTPGGDQYF.

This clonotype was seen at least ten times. In nucleotides, the CDR3 is TGTGCCAGCAGCCGTTACGACAGGGGAGGCACCGGGGAGCTGTTTTTT. It codes for CASSRYDRGGTGELFF. The V call is TRBV12-3 or TRBV12-4, the J call TRBJ2-2, with TRBD1 identical over 8 bases. The CDR3 extends over 16 amino acids. Germline trimming cut 6 bases from V and 4 bases from J; bases unmatched to any gene: 10.

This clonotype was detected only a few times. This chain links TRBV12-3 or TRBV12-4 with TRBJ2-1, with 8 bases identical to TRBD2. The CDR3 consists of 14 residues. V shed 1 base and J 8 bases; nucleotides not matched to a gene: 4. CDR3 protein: CASSLVSGGHEQFF. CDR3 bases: TGTGCCAGCAGTTTAGTGTCGGGGGGGCATGAGCAGTTCTTC.